A single sample gave rise to the 26 T cell receptor beta chains below, sequenced in a study of cytomegalovirus exposure and HLA in healthy donors. In the PCR, 60 Vbeta and 13 Jbeta primers were used. Method: immunoSEQ multiplex PCR; TCRdb's copy keeps in-frame clones and lacks some. In the table there are 180,000 or so clones, about 80% of which are singletons. Sequencing input: PBMCs. Source of these receptors: a man between 45 and 60 years old in good health and CMV-seropositive.

The rearrangement links TRBV7-3 to TRBJ1-6, with D possibly TRBD1 on 5 matching bases. This CDR3 has 15 amino acids. The V and J ends lost 1 base and 6 bases respectively, with 10 bases between them. The V gene's germline CDR1 is SGHTA and CDR2 FQGTGA. The CDR3 is CASSLIGTGNSPLHF. The CDR3 DNA follows: TGTGCCAGCAGCTTAATAGGGACTGGTAATTCACCCCTCCACTTT.

This clone has a single count. V gene TRBV28 combines with J gene TRBJ1-2; D is perhaps TRBD1 (6 bases). Trimming cost V 9 bases and J 6 bases, with 14 bases left between them. The CDR3 is made up of 12 amino acids. Looked up from germline, CDR1 is MDHEN and CDR2 is SYDVKM. CDR3 coding DNA: TGTGCCAGTCTGGTGGGGGGGCATGGCTACACCTTC. Amino acid sequence: CASLVGGHGYTF.

On this clone: This specimen includes other DNA sequences encoding the same CDR3. V and J are TRBV5-6 and TRBJ2-7; TRBD1 agrees at 7 bases. There are 15 residues in the CDR3. J was trimmed by 0 bases and V by 0 bases; bases with no gene match: 3. Germline assignment: CDR1 SGHDT and CDR2 YYEEEE. The CDR3 region is CASSLGTGDSYEQYV. The CDR3 DNA reads TGTGCCAGCAGCTTGGGGACAGGCGACTCCTACGAGCAGTACGTC.

This chain joins TRBV5-4 and TRBJ2-5, with TRBD1 identical over 8 bases. From germline, CDR1 is SGHNT and CDR2 YYREEE (reference sequence). V lost 2 bases to trimming and J lost 1 base; unmatched junction nucleotides: 4. This CDR3 comprises 15 residues. CDR3 residues: CASSLTGGVQETQYF. In DNA, the CDR3 is TGTGCCAGCAGCTTAACAGGGGGAGTCCAAGAGACCCAGTACTTC.

V is TRBV9 and J is TRBJ2-3; the match to TRBD2 covers 7 bases. The CDR3 spans 16 residues. Per the germline V gene, CDR1 is SGDLS and CDR2 is YYNGEE. Unmatched junction bases numbered 9, after V lost 3 bases and J lost 2 bases. CDR3 in amino acids: CASSALRGNFTDTQYF. Here the CDR3 DNA reads TGTGCCAGCAGCGCCCTGCGGGGGAATTTCACAGATACGCAGTATTTT.

V is TRBV4-2 and J is TRBJ1-2, with D perhaps TRBD1 (6 bases). This CDR3 has 17 residues. The ends were cut back, 2 bases at V and 0 bases at J, with 16 bases in the middle. Germline assignment: CDR1 LGHNA and CDR2 YNFKEQ. For the CDR3, the DNA is TGTGCCAGCAGCCAAATGGATAGGGGGTTTACTAACTATGGCTACACCTTC. Amino acids: CASSQMDRGFTNYGYTF.

The rearrangement joins TRBV6-5 to TRBJ2-7; the match to TRBD2 covers 7 bases. The CDR3 extends over 13 amino acids. The germline CDR1 and CDR2 sequences are MNHEY and SVGAGI. The V and J ends lost 6 bases and 0 bases, in that order; junction bases with no gene match: 2. Here the CDR3 reads CASRTSDSYEQYF. The CDR3, as DNA: TGTGCCAGCAGAACTAGCGACTCCTACGAGCAGTACTTC.

CDR3 bases: TGTGCCAGCAGCTTGGTATCACTCGCGCCCCGAAACACCATATATTTT. Amino acids: CASSLVSLAPRNTIYF. The V call is TRBV11-2, the J call TRBJ1-3; D is uncertain. CDR1 and CDR2 (germline): SGHAT, FQNNGV. CDR3 length: 16 amino acids. The ends were cut back, 3 bases at V and 5 bases at J, with 17 bases in the middle.

The genes are TRBV4-3 and TRBJ1-3, with D maybe TRBD1 (5 bases). The CDR3 runs 15 residues. V was clipped by 2 bases and J by 3 bases, with 11 bases between them. Germline CDR1 and CDR2: LGHNA and YSLEER. CDR3 DNA sequence: TGCGCCAGCAGCCAAAGCCAGGGTATTGGAAACACCATATATTTT. This encodes CASSQSQGIGNTIYF.

V and J are TRBV5-1 and TRBJ1-2; TRBD1 agrees at 7 bases. J was trimmed by 3 bases and V by 3 bases; bases with no gene match: 5. The CDR3 is made up of 14 amino acids. Germline assignment: CDR1 SGHRS and CDR2 YFSETQ. Here the CDR3 DNA reads TGCGCCAGCAGCTGGGGGGACAGTCACTATGGCTACACCTTC. Amino acid sequence: CASSWGDSHYGYTF.

The gene calls are TRBV10-2 and TRBJ1-5; no firm D call. CDR1 is WSHSY, CDR2 SAAADI, per germline. V dropped 4 bases and J dropped 4 bases, with 5 bases sitting between them. The CDR3 is 12 residues long. The CDR3 DNA sequence: TGCGCCAGCAGTGCCCAGAATCAGCCCCAGCATTTT. Encoded protein: CASSAQNQPQHF.

V is TRBV7-6 and J is TRBJ2-3; 8 bases fit TRBD2. Germline V gene data show CDR1 as SGHVS and CDR2 as FNYEAQ. There are 17 residues in the CDR3. V was clipped by 4 bases and J by 0 bases; unmatched bases: 9. The CDR3 sequence is CASSSGGGRSSTDTQYF. CDR3 DNA: TGTGCCAGCAGCTCCGGGGGGGGAAGATCTAGCACAGATACGCAGTATTTT.

Many counts were recorded for this clone. The V and J genes are TRBV6-5 and TRBJ2-7; TRBD1 aligns across 8 bases. This CDR3 spans 14 amino acids. Trimming removed 6 bases from V and 2 bases from J; junction bases left unmatched: 6. The germline V gene encodes CDR1 MNHEY and CDR2 SVGAGI. DNA of the CDR3: TGTGCCAGCAGCCTCCGGGACAGGCCCTACGAGCAGTACTTC. Its translation: CASSLRDRPYEQYF.

A few counts support this clone. The V gene is TRBV5-6, the J gene TRBJ2-7; the D gene is possibly TRBD1 (5 bases). Germline loops: CDR1 SGHDT, CDR2 YYEEEE. The V end lost 1 base, the J end lost 0 bases, and 11 bases lay between the germline ends. This CDR3 is 15 amino acids long. CDR3 sequence: CASSLSGRVSYEQYF. CDR3 in DNA: TGTGCCAGCAGCTTGTCGGGCAGGGTCTCCTACGAGCAGTACTTC.

With regard to this clone: This specimen includes other DNA sequences encoding the same CDR3. The V gene is TRBV4-1, the J gene TRBJ1-1; D is uncertain. The CDR3 contains 15 residues. The germline V gene encodes CDR1 MGHRA and CDR2 YSYEKL. V shed 3 bases and J shed 8 bases, with 19 bases lying between them. In nucleotides, the CDR3 is TGCGCCAGCAGCCAGCGGTGGGTGAGGGAGACCGAAGCTTTCTTT. Protein sequence: CASSQRWVRETEAFF.

As DNA, the CDR3 is TGTGCCAGCAAATATGTGTACTCCTACGAGCAGTACTTC. Translating it yields CASKYVYSYEQYF. This sequence joins TRBV6-5 and TRBJ2-7; D is ambiguous. Germline V lookup: CDR1 MNHEY, CDR2 SVGAGI. V shed 7 bases and J shed 0 bases, with 10 bases lying between them. This CDR3 is built from 13 residues.

A word on this clone: Its ends do not fully match the called genes, so a read error is possible. This rearrangement joins TRBV7-9 to TRBJ1-5; D not resolved. Germline CDR1 SEHNR, CDR2 FQNEAQ (reference sequence). The CDR3 sequence is 17 residues long. The CDR3 loop is CSSSLVGRYSFNQPQHF. CDR3 sequence (DNA): TGTTCCAGCAGCTTAGTTGGGAGATATTCATTCAATCAGCCCCAGCATTTT.

This clone was seen only a few times. The rearrangement uses TRBV7-9 and TRBJ2-2; D remains ambiguous. V was trimmed by 2 bases and J by 0 bases, leaving 10 bases between them. CDR1 is SEHNR and CDR2 is FQNEAQ in the germline V gene (reference sequence). This CDR3 contains 16 residues. The CDR3 is CASSLWQVANTGELFF. The DNA for the CDR3 is TGTGCCAGCAGCTTATGGCAGGTTGCGAACACCGGGGAGCTGTTTTTT. Based on the CDR3 plus reference TRBV7-9 and TRBJ2-2, the full variable domain is DTGVSQNPRHKITKRGQNVTFRCDPISEHNRLYWYRQTLGQGPEFLTYFQNEAQLEKSRLLSDRFSAERPKGSFSTLEIQRTEQGDSAMYLCASSLWQVANTGELFFGEGSRLTVL.

The chain carries TRBV6-5 and TRBJ1-4, with a possible D match to TRBD1 (6 bases). The germline V gene has CDR1 MNHEY and CDR2 SVGAGI. The CDR3 is made up of 14 amino acids. V was pared by 6 bases and J by 8 bases, with 16 bases between. For the CDR3, the DNA is TGTGCCAGCAGGCTACAGGGTTCTGGCGAAAAACTGTTTTTT. It translates to CASRLQGSGEKLFF.

As for this clone: Other DNA sequences from this sample encode an identical CDR3 as well. The chain recombines TRBV5-1 with TRBJ2-3, with D tentatively TRBD2 (5 bases). The CDR3 sequence is 17 residues long. V lost 3 bases, J lost 1 base, and 18 bases lay in between. Germline values: CDR1 SGHRS, CDR2 YFSETQ. The CDR3 region is CASSSTGEIGGTDTQYF. The CDR3 DNA sequence: TGCGCCAGCAGCTCAACCGGGGAGATCGGCGGCACAGATACGCAGTATTTT.

This rearrangement joins TRBV6-6 to TRBJ2-5, with D unresolved. Germline V lookup: CDR1 MNHNY, CDR2 SVGAGI (reference sequence). The V end was cut by 0 bases, the J end by 1 base, with 6 bases between. This CDR3 region has 14 residues. The CDR3 loop is CASSYSNSQETQYF. CDR3 nucleotide sequence: TGTGCCAGCAGTTACTCCAATTCCCAAGAGACCCAGTACTTC.

The chain carries TRBV4-3 and TRBJ1-2, with TRBD1 as a possible D gene (5 bases). V dropped 0 bases and J dropped 4 bases, with 9 bases sitting between them. Germline V gives CDR1 LGHNA, CDR2 YSLEER. This CDR3 region has 14 residues. DNA for the CDR3: TGCGCCAGCAGCCAAGAAGGGGTCAGCTATGGCTACACCTTC. This encodes CASSQEGVSYGYTF.

The chain uses TRBV28 and TRBJ1-5; TRBD1 matches 7 bases. This CDR3 region has 16 residues. V trimming: 5 bases; J trimming: 8 bases; junction bases outside the gene matches: 15. Germline assignment: CDR1 MDHEN and CDR2 SYDVKM. The CDR3, as DNA: TGTGCCAGCAGTCCTCCGGGACAGCCTAGTAGGGAGCCCCAGCATTTT. This gives the protein CASSPPGQPSREPQHF.

The CDR3 region has the DNA TGTGCCTGGGGGCGAGGGGGGGGCCGGCAAGAGACCCAGTACTTC. Its translation: CAWGRGGGRQETQYF. The chain carries TRBV30 and TRBJ2-5, with a possible D match to TRBD2 (7 bases). Trimming pared 5 bases from V and 2 bases from J, leaving 18 bases between. This CDR3 is 15 amino acids long. Germline V gene sequence: CDR1 GTSNPN, CDR2 SVGIG (reference sequence). The whole variable domain, remainder taken from reference TRBV30 and TRBJ2-5, is SQTIHQWPATLVQPVGSPLSLECTVEGTSNPNLYWYRQAAGRGLQLLFYSVGIGQISSEVPQNLSASRPQDRQFILSSKKLLLSDSGFYLCAWGRGGGRQETQYFGPGTRLLVL.

This clone was observed a single time. The chain couples TRBV6-1 to TRBJ1-4; D may be TRBD1 (6 bases). The CDR3 has 13 amino acids. V lost 8 bases to trimming and J lost 8 bases, with 15 bases between them. Germline V gives CDR1 MNHNS, CDR2 SASEGT. The CDR3 region has the DNA TGTGCCAGCGAAGGTTGGGGACACGAAAAACTGTTTTTT. Its translation: CASEGWGHEKLFF.

V gene TRBV4-1 combines with J gene TRBJ1-5, with no clear D. Deletions cut 0 bases from V and 6 bases from J, with 6 bases between. From germline, CDR1 is MGHRA and CDR2 YSYEKL. The CDR3 runs to 13 residues. CDR3 protein: CASSQDRRQPQHF. CDR3 nucleotides: TGCGCCAGCAGCCAAGATCGTCGTCAGCCCCAGCATTTT.